This entry lists 23 T cell receptor beta chains sequenced from one sample in a study of blood T cell repertoires in COVID-19. Libraries were prepared by immunoSEQ multiplex PCR; TCRdb keeps only in-frame clonotypes and omits some of them. The repertoire holds a few hundred thousand clones, with around 88% as singletons. Sequencing was performed on peripheral blood. The origin of the receptors is a woman between 50 and 59 years old with acute or convalescent COVID-19.

The chain is built from TRBV10-3 and TRBJ1-2; TRBD1 aligns across 7 bases. V lost 4 bases and J lost 2; bases outside the gene matches: 1. The CDR3 is made up of 13 amino acids. CDR1 is ENHRY, CDR2 SYGVKD, per germline. CDR3 DNA: TGTGCCATCAGTGTCAGGGGGAACTATGGCTACACCTTC. Its protein is CAISVRGNYGYTF.

The rearrangement joins TRBV19 to TRBJ1-1; 7 nucleotides agree with TRBD1. After removal of 3 bases from V and 5 bases from J, the junction contained 3 bases not matched to a gene. CDR1 is LNHDA, CDR2 SQIVND, per germline (reference sequence). The CDR3 loop spans 13 amino acids. CDR3 in amino acids: CASSMTGKTEAFF. In nucleotides, the CDR3 is TGTGCCAGTAGTATGACAGGGAAGACTGAAGCTTTCTTT.

This clone was found once. The rearrangement links TRBV30 to TRBJ1-2; the D gene is possibly TRBD1 (5 bases). Germline lookup yields CDR1 GTSNPN and CDR2 SVGIG (reference sequence). V lost 0 bases, J lost 7 bases, and 12 bases lay in between. The CDR3 has 13 residues. The CDR3 protein is CAWSVMGGSGYTF. The DNA of the CDR3 is TGTGCCTGGAGTGTTATGGGGGGGAGTGGCTACACCTTC.

The genes are TRBV30 and TRBJ2-7, with 10 bases aligning to TRBD2. Germline CDR1 is GTSNPN and CDR2 is SVGIG (reference sequence). The CDR3 is 14 residues long. The ends lost 3 bases at V and 2 bases at J; junction bases unmatched: 4. This chain's CDR3 is CAWRKAGGTYEQYF. DNA of the CDR3: TGTGCCTGGAGAAAAGCGGGAGGGACCTACGAGCAGTACTTC.

The rearrangement joins TRBV3-1 (or the pseudogene TRBV3-2) to TRBJ2-1; 7 bases are shared with TRBD2. With V trimmed by 2 bases and J by 15 bases, 10 bases remained unmatched. CDR3 length equals 13 residues. Germline V gene data show CDR1 as LGHDT and CDR2 as YNNKEL (reference sequence). The CDR3 DNA is TGTGCCAGCAGCCAATACTTGGGCGGGAGAGGGTTCTTC. Residues: CASSQYLGGRGFF.

The rearrangement uses TRBV7-3 and TRBJ1-1; D possibly corresponds to TRBD1 (5 bases). The V gene's germline CDR1 is SGHTA and CDR2 FQGTGA. V lost 2 bases to trimming and J lost 0 bases, with 13 bases between them. The CDR3 is 16 residues long. CDR3: CASSLGQGRLNTEAFF. CDR3 DNA sequence: TGTGCCAGCAGCTTAGGGCAGGGCAGGTTGAACACTGAAGCTTTCTTT. The full variable domain, rest sourced from reference TRBV7-3 and TRBJ1-1, is GAGVSQTPSNKVTEKGKYVELRCDPISGHTALYWYRQSLGQGPEFLIYFQGTGAADDSGLPNDRFFAVRPEGSVSTLKIQRTERGDSAVYLCASSLGQGRLNTEAFFGQGTRLTVV.

The chain uses TRBV5-1 and TRBJ2-3, with TRBD2 identical over 12 bases. This CDR3 contains 16 residues. Germline V gene sequence: CDR1 SGHRS, CDR2 YFSETQ. Trimming at V came to 4 bases and at J to 0 bases, leaving 3 bases not matched to a gene. Written as DNA, the CDR3 is TGCGCCAGCAGCCCCGGGACTAGCGGGAGCACAGATACGCAGTATTTT. Translated, it gives CASSPGTSGSTDTQYF.

The V call is TRBV5-8, the J call TRBJ2-3; D is uncertain. This CDR3 is built from 13 residues. The germline CDR1 and CDR2 sequences are SGHTS and YDEGEE. The V gene lost 0 bases and the J gene lost 6 bases, with 8 bases spanning the gap. This CDR3 reads CASSLATADTQYF. CDR3 nucleotide sequence: TGTGCCAGCAGCTTGGCTACCGCGGATACGCAGTATTTT. Full variable domain (outside the CDR3, taken from reference TRBV5-8 and TRBJ2-3): EAGVTQSPTHLIKTRGQQATLRCSPISGHTSVYWYQQALGLGLQFLLWYDEGEERNRGNFPPRFSGRQFPNYSSELNVNALELEDSALYLCASSLATADTQYFGPGTRLTVL.

This chain links TRBV5-1 with TRBJ2-1, with D possibly TRBD2 on 6 matching bases. CDR1 is SGHRS and CDR2 is YFSETQ in the germline V gene. The CDR3 sequence is 14 residues long. The V gene lost 5 bases and the J gene lost 4 bases, with 13 bases spanning the gap. CDR3 residues: CASRGLGGYNEQFF. CDR3 DNA: TGCGCCAGCAGAGGACTGGGGGGTTACAATGAGCAGTTCTTC.

V usage is TRBV15 and J usage is TRBJ1-2; weak D call: TRBD1 (6 bases). This CDR3 region has 15 residues. Germline-derived CDR1 and CDR2 are LNHNV and YYDKDF (reference sequence). The V end was cut by 4 bases, the J end by 4 bases, with 16 bases between. CDR3 in amino acids: CATSKPGTPIYGYTF. The CDR3, as DNA: TGTGCCACCAGCAAACCGGGGACACCGATCTATGGCTACACCTTC.

J is TRBJ1-2 and V is TRBV7-3; 8 positions agree with TRBD1. CDR3 length: 14 amino acids. Germline CDR1 SGHTA, CDR2 FQGTGA. Trimming removed 7 bases from V and 8 bases from J; junction bases left unmatched: 12. CDR3 in DNA: TGTGCCAGCACCGAAACTAACAGGGGGACGGGCTACACCTTC. It yields the protein CASTETNRGTGYTF.

V usage is TRBV11-3 and J usage is TRBJ2-2; 7 bases line up with TRBD2. Germline trimming cut 0 bases from V and 6 bases from J; bases unmatched to any gene: 10. Germline V lookup: CDR1 SGHNT, CDR2 YENEEA. The CDR3 is 17 residues long. This CDR3 reads CASSLDFEGGRSGELFF. The DNA for the CDR3 is TGTGCCAGCAGCTTAGATTTCGAGGGAGGGCGATCCGGGGAGCTGTTTTTT.

V usage is TRBV7-2 and J usage is TRBJ2-3, with D possibly TRBD2 on 5 matching bases. This CDR3 spans 16 amino acids. The V end was cut by 3 bases, the J end by 0 bases, with 13 bases between. CDR1 is SGHTA, CDR2 FQGNSA, per germline. The CDR3 region is CASSFLGLGSTDTQYF. Here the CDR3 DNA reads TGTGCCAGCAGCTTCCTAGGACTTGGGAGCACAGATACGCAGTATTTT.

V gene TRBV9 combines with J gene TRBJ1-3; possible D gene TRBD1, 6 bases. CDR3 length equals 15 residues. V was clipped by 4 bases and J by 4 bases, with 15 bases between them. Germline V gene sequence: CDR1 SGDLS, CDR2 YYNGEE. Here the CDR3 DNA reads TGTGCCAGCAGCCCATCAGGGGCGACGGGAAACACCATATATTTT. Translating it yields CASSPSGATGNTIYF.

The CDR3, as DNA: TGTGCCAGCTCACCACAGACAGGCTCCTACAATGAGCAGTTCTTC. Protein sequence: CASSPQTGSYNEQFF. The rearrangement uses TRBV18 and TRBJ2-1; perhaps TRBD1 as D (6 bases). CDR1 and CDR2 (germline): KGHSH, LQKENI. Trimming took 1 base from V and 0 from J, leaving 7 bases between them. This CDR3 has 15 residues.

The V call is TRBV5-6, the J call TRBJ2-1, with D unresolved. Trimming cost V 0 bases and J 8 bases, with 12 bases left between them. The CDR3 contains 14 residues. The germline gives CDR1 SGHDT, CDR2 YYEEEE. CDR3 protein: CASSLASTTDEQFF. CDR3 nucleotides: TGTGCCAGCAGCTTGGCGTCTACCACCGATGAGCAGTTCTTC.

The CDR3 DNA reads as TGTGCCAGCAGCTTAGAATGGTCGGCTAGCCGTCAGTACTTC. This sequence encodes CASSLEWSASRQYF. The chain recombines TRBV7-2 with TRBJ2-7, with D maybe TRBD2 (5 bases). This CDR3 is 14 amino acids long. Germline lookup yields CDR1 SGHTA and CDR2 FQGNSA. Trimming shortened V by 1 base and J by 10 bases, and 17 bases separated the two germline ends.

This chain joins TRBV5-1 and TRBJ2-7, with TRBD2 matching 7 bases. Trimming at V came to 4 bases and at J to 2 bases, leaving 9 bases not matched to a gene. Germline assignment: CDR1 SGHRS and CDR2 YFSETQ. The CDR3 length is 15 residues. CDR3 coding DNA: TGCGCCAGCAGCCTGACCGGACTAGGAGCCTACGAGCAGTACTTC. Translating it yields CASSLTGLGAYEQYF.

The table lists this clone with a count of one. The V call is TRBV18, the J call TRBJ1-4; TRBD1 agrees at 7 bases. CDR1 and CDR2 (germline): KGHSH, LQKENI. CDR3 length: 15 amino acids. Trimming at V came to 5 bases and at J to 2 bases, leaving 5 bases not matched to a gene. The CDR3 DNA sequence: TGTGCCAGCTCATTACAGGGGATGACTAATGAAAAACTGTTTTTT. Protein: CASSLQGMTNEKLFF.

This chain uses TRBV7-2 with TRBJ1-1; D ambiguous. In germline, CDR1 is SGHTA, CDR2 FQGNSA. The CDR3 covers 13 residues. V lost 2 bases to trimming and J lost 3 bases, with 7 bases between them. CDR3 loop: CASSLTGDTEAFF. CDR3 nucleotide sequence: TGTGCCAGCAGCTTAACGGGAGACACTGAAGCTTTCTTT.

The V call is TRBV15, the J call TRBJ1-2; no definite D call. The CDR3 has 13 residues. Germline CDR1 LNHNV, CDR2 YYDKDF (reference sequence). V was cut by 0 bases and J by 4 bases, with 6 bases left in between. The chain's CDR3 is CATSRDHIYGYTF. DNA for the CDR3: TGTGCCACCAGCAGAGATCACATCTATGGCTACACCTTC.

The chain links TRBV18 to TRBJ2-3; no reliable D call. Germline V gene lookup returns CDR1 KGHSH and CDR2 LQKENI. Trimming removed 6 bases at V and 5 bases at J, with 6 bases between. The CDR3 runs 11 residues. This chain's CDR3 is CASSYEDTQYF. The CDR3 DNA reads TGTGCCAGCTCCTACGAAGATACGCAGTATTTT.

This sequence joins TRBV7-3 and TRBJ2-7; 11 bases align to TRBD1. The germline V gene has CDR1 SGHTA and CDR2 FQGTGA. The CDR3 has 17 amino acids. V was clipped by 5 bases and J by 2 bases; unmatched bases: 11. Written as DNA, the CDR3 is TGTGCCAGCAGCCACTGGACAGGGGGCGAATTCACCTACGAGCAGTACTTC. Amino acids: CASSHWTGGEFTYEQYF.